The rows below give T cell receptor beta chains drawn from one sample of a study of OX40 agonist ivuxolimab in advanced cancers. Some clones are missing from TCRdb's copy, which holds only in-frame ones; the method was immunoSEQ multiplex PCR. The table has 75,000 to 90,000 clones, more than 80% seen once. The sample was CD4+ or CD8+ T cells sorted from blood, taken in a trial of the OX40 agonist ivuxolimab. These TCRs come from an adult with an advanced solid tumor such as melanoma, head and neck, liver or kidney cancer. CDR3s include the opening cysteine and the closing phenylalanine or tryptophan. The D gene is left open where the match is weak. Rows may omit the clone size; those that give it use once, few, many or a size class.

j_gene: TRBJ1-6; len: 14; abundance: -; v_gene: TRBV30; d_gene: TRBD1; CDR3nt: TGTGCCTGGAGTGGGGGACAGGATAATTCACCCCTCCACTTT; CDR3aa: CAWSGGQDNSPLHF
j_gene: TRBJ1-2; len: 16; abundance: -; v_gene: TRBV27; d_gene: TRBD1; CDR3nt: TGTGCCAGCAGTTCGCGGCGGGACAGGGTTAACTATGGCTACACCTTC; CDR3aa: CASSSRRDRVNYGYTF
j_gene: TRBJ1-2; len: 13; abundance: -; v_gene: TRBV10-1; d_gene: TRBD1; CDR3nt: TGCGCCAGCAGTCCGGACAGGGTATCTGGCTACACCTTC; CDR3aa: CASSPDRVSGYTF
j_gene: TRBJ2-7; len: 12; abundance: -; v_gene: TRBV18; d_gene: -; CDR3nt: TGTGCCAGCTCACAGAGAGAGGAGGAGCAGTACTTC; CDR3aa: CASSQREEEQYF
j_gene: TRBJ1-6; len: 14; abundance: once; v_gene: TRBV2; d_gene: -; CDR3nt: TGTGCCAGCAAACTGGGGACTTTCGGTTCACCCCTCCACTTT; CDR3aa: CASKLGTFGSPLHF
j_gene: TRBJ2-3; len: 14; abundance: -; v_gene: TRBV7-2; d_gene: -; CDR3nt: TGTGCCAGCAGCTTAGCGAGCCGGGGTAATACGCAGTATTTT; CDR3aa: CASSLASRGNTQYF
j_gene: TRBJ2-1; len: 15; abundance: -; v_gene: TRBV28; d_gene: -; CDR3nt: TGTGCCAGCAGACCGAACCGCGGCGGGGACAATGAGCAGTTCTTC; CDR3aa: CASRPNRGGDNEQFF
j_gene: TRBJ1-2; len: 14; abundance: -; v_gene: TRBV6-5; d_gene: -; CDR3nt: TGTGCCAGCAGTTCGGACGGGGGGTATAGGGGCTACACCTTC; CDR3aa: CASSSDGGYRGYTF
j_gene: TRBJ2-7; len: 14; abundance: -; v_gene: TRBV5-4; d_gene: -; CDR3nt: TGTGCCAGCAGCCTAGACGGTTTTTCCTACGAGCAGTACTTC; CDR3aa: CASSLDGFSYEQYF
j_gene: TRBJ2-5; len: 15; abundance: -; v_gene: TRBV6-6; d_gene: TRBD1; CDR3nt: TGTGCCAGCAGTATGGGACAGGGGGTGTCAGAGACCCAGTACTTC; CDR3aa: CASSMGQGVSETQYF
j_gene: TRBJ1-5; len: 14; abundance: -; v_gene: TRBV2; d_gene: -; CDR3nt: TGTGCCAGCAGTGAATTGGACAGAAATCAGCCCCAGCATTTT; CDR3aa: CASSELDRNQPQHF
j_gene: TRBJ2-5; len: 14; abundance: once; v_gene: TRBV5-4; d_gene: -; CDR3nt: TGTGCCAGCAGCTTGGGACTAGGGCTCGAGACCCAGTACTTC; CDR3aa: CASSLGLGLETQYF
j_gene: TRBJ1-6; len: 15; abundance: -; v_gene: TRBV5-1; d_gene: TRBD1; CDR3nt: TGCGCCAGCAGACCCGACAGGGGCGGTAATTCACCCCTCCACTTT; CDR3aa: CASRPDRGGNSPLHF
j_gene: TRBJ2-2; len: 15; abundance: once; v_gene: TRBV5-4; d_gene: TRBD1; CDR3nt: TGTGCCAGCAGCTTGGTGGGACAGACCACCGGGGAGCTGTTTTTT; CDR3aa: CASSLVGQTTGELFF
j_gene: TRBJ2-3; len: 14; abundance: -; v_gene: TRBV5-4; d_gene: -; CDR3nt: TGTGCCAGCAGCCCGGAGACTAGCACAGATACGCAGTATTTT; CDR3aa: CASSPETSTDTQYF
j_gene: TRBJ2-1; len: 15; abundance: -; v_gene: TRBV5-1; d_gene: TRBD1; CDR3nt: TGCGCCAGCAGCCCGTGGGACAGGGCGTACAATGAGCAGTTCTTC; CDR3aa: CASSPWDRAYNEQFF
j_gene: TRBJ1-6; len: 13; abundance: few; v_gene: TRBV6-1; d_gene: -; CDR3nt: TGTGCCAGCAGTGAACCATACTACGGGGGCCTCCACTTT; CDR3aa: CASSEPYYGGLHF
j_gene: TRBJ1-2; len: 15; abundance: -; v_gene: TRBV2; d_gene: -; CDR3nt: TGTGCCAGCAGTGAACTCCGGGGGGGAAACTATGGCTACACCTTC; CDR3aa: CASSELRGGNYGYTF
j_gene: TRBJ2-1; len: 15; abundance: once; v_gene: TRBV30; d_gene: TRBD2; CDR3nt: TGTGCCTGGAGTGTACAGGCGGGGGGGTGGAATGAGCAGTTCTTC; CDR3aa: CAWSVQAGGWNEQFF
j_gene: TRBJ2-3; len: 18; abundance: -; v_gene: TRBV4-3; d_gene: -; CDR3nt: TGCGCCAGCAGCCAACTCCTCGTGGGGGGGGCCGGGGGAGATACGCAGTATTTT; CDR3aa: CASSQLLVGGAGGDTQYF
j_gene: TRBJ2-5; len: 14; abundance: -; v_gene: TRBV7-3; d_gene: TRBD1; CDR3nt: TGTGCCAGCAGCCCCTCCGGGACAGGGGCGACCCAGTACTTC; CDR3aa: CASSPSGTGATQYF
j_gene: TRBJ2-1; len: 13; abundance: -; v_gene: TRBV5-6; d_gene: TRBD1; CDR3nt: TGTGCCAGCAGCTTCCCCAGGGGGAATGAGCAGTTCTTC; CDR3aa: CASSFPRGNEQFF
j_gene: TRBJ2-5; len: 17; abundance: -; v_gene: TRBV10-3; d_gene: -; CDR3nt: TGTGCCATCAGTGAGTCTGGGTTTCAGGGCGGCCAAGAGACCCAGTACTTC; CDR3aa: CAISESGFQGGQETQYF
j_gene: TRBJ1-6; len: 14; abundance: few; v_gene: TRBV5-1; d_gene: -; CDR3nt: TGCGCCAGCAGCTTGGCGGGGCAGGGGTCACCCCTCCACTTT; CDR3aa: CASSLAGQGSPLHF
j_gene: TRBJ2-3; len: 16; abundance: -; v_gene: TRBV4-1; d_gene: TRBD2; CDR3nt: TGCGCCAGCAGCCAAGAATATCGGGGGGGCCAAGATACGCAGTATTTT; CDR3aa: CASSQEYRGGQDTQYF
j_gene: TRBJ2-4; len: 16; abundance: -; v_gene: TRBV10-3; d_gene: TRBD2; CDR3nt: TGTGCCATCAGTGCCGGGCTAGCGGGGGAGCAAAACATTCAGTACTTC; CDR3aa: CAISAGLAGEQNIQYF
j_gene: TRBJ1-6; len: 14; abundance: -; v_gene: TRBV5-1; d_gene: -; CDR3nt: TGCGCCAGCAGTCTCAATGGGCCTAATTCACCCCTCCACTTT; CDR3aa: CASSLNGPNSPLHF
j_gene: TRBJ1-2; len: 14; abundance: -; v_gene: TRBV10-3; d_gene: -; CDR3nt: TGTGCCATCAGTGAGTCGGGCAGGGTGGATGGCTACACCTTC; CDR3aa: CAISESGRVDGYTF
j_gene: TRBJ1-6; len: 14; abundance: -; v_gene: TRBV11-3; d_gene: -; CDR3nt: TGTGCCAGCAGCTTAGGGGCAGCTAATTCACCCCTCCACTTT; CDR3aa: CASSLGAANSPLHF
j_gene: TRBJ1-2; len: 13; abundance: -; v_gene: TRBV10-3; d_gene: TRBD1; CDR3nt: TGTGCCATCAGTGGCGGGACAGGGGATGGCTACACCTTC; CDR3aa: CAISGGTGDGYTF
j_gene: TRBJ1-5; len: 16; abundance: -; v_gene: TRBV6-6; d_gene: -; CDR3nt: TGTGCCAGCACCCCGCAGGTCGGAGCTAGCAATCAGCCCCAGCATTTT; CDR3aa: CASTPQVGASNQPQHF
j_gene: TRBJ1-2; len: 15; abundance: few; v_gene: TRBV11-2; d_gene: TRBD1; CDR3nt: TGTGCCAGCAGCTTAGGTTCCGGACAGGGCTATGGCTACACCTTC; CDR3aa: CASSLGSGQGYGYTF
j_gene: TRBJ2-5; len: 15; abundance: -; v_gene: TRBV27; d_gene: TRBD2; CDR3nt: TGTGCCAGCAGTTCCCTCCCTAGCGGGGAAGAGACCCAGTACTTC; CDR3aa: CASSSLPSGEETQYF
j_gene: TRBJ1-3; len: 17; abundance: -; v_gene: TRBV5-1; d_gene: -; CDR3nt: TGCGCCAGCAGCTTGGCGGTCTCTGGGGGCTCTGGAAACACCATATATTTT; CDR3aa: CASSLAVSGGSGNTIYF
j_gene: TRBJ2-5; len: 14; abundance: -; v_gene: TRBV5-4; d_gene: -; CDR3nt: TGTGCCAGCAGCTTACTGACGGGTCAAGAGACCCAGTACTTC; CDR3aa: CASSLLTGQETQYF
j_gene: TRBJ2-1; len: 12; abundance: -; v_gene: TRBV28; d_gene: -; CDR3nt: TGTGCCAGCAGTCCCCCTGGAAATGAGCAGTTCTTC; CDR3aa: CASSPPGNEQFF
j_gene: TRBJ1-2; len: 16; abundance: once; v_gene: TRBV7-9; d_gene: -; CDR3nt: TGTGCCAGCAGCTTAGACCAGCACCACTCCTATTCTGGCTACACCTTC; CDR3aa: CASSLDQHHSYSGYTF
j_gene: TRBJ1-2; len: 15; abundance: -; v_gene: TRBV6-1; d_gene: -; CDR3nt: TGTGCCAGCATGGGTTTAAGTGAGGGCTCATATGGCTACACCTTC; CDR3aa: CASMGLSEGSYGYTF
j_gene: TRBJ2-1; len: 15; abundance: -; v_gene: TRBV5-1; d_gene: TRBD1; CDR3nt: TGCGCCAGCAGCTCGGGACAGGGGGCCCACAATGAGCAGTTCTTC; CDR3aa: CASSSGQGAHNEQFF
j_gene: TRBJ2-7; len: 13; abundance: -; v_gene: TRBV10-3; d_gene: -; CDR3nt: TGTGCCATCAGTGGGGGGCTTTCTGGAGAGCAGTACTTC; CDR3aa: CAISGGLSGEQYF